One and the same sample provided the 18 T cell receptor beta chains below, sequenced in a study of blood T cell repertoires in COVID-19. Data came from immunoSEQ multiplex PCR; TCRdb stores just in-frame clones and leaves some out. The sample holds about 290,000 clones, around 90% seen once. The sequenced sample consisted of PBMCs or T cells enriched from blood (not recorded which). Source of these receptors: a woman between 35 and 50 years old who had recovered from COVID-19.

This clone was detected ten times or more. Written as DNA, the CDR3 is TGTGCCAGCAGCTTAAACACTAACTATGGCTACACCTTC. Its translation is CASSLNTNYGYTF. V usage is TRBV7-8 and J usage is TRBJ1-2; D is ambiguous. Germline CDR1 is SGHVS and CDR2 is FQNEAQ. This CDR3 contains 13 residues. The germline V and J ends were trimmed by 2 bases and 0 bases, with 4 bases remaining between them.

The CDR3 spells CASSPKKLFF. The CDR3 nucleotides read TGCGCCAGCAGCCCAAAAAAACTGTTTTTT. V and J are TRBV5-1 and TRBJ1-4; D is ambiguous. The V end lost 4 bases, the J end lost 9 bases, and 4 bases lay between the germline ends. Germline loops: CDR1 SGHRS, CDR2 YFSETQ. This CDR3 spans 10 amino acids. The variable domain in full, with the rest retrieved from reference TRBV5-1 and TRBJ1-4, is KAGVTQTPRYLIKTRGQQVTLSCSPISGHRSVSWYQQTPGQGLQFLFEYFSETQRNKGNFPGRFSGRQFSNSRSEMNVSTLELGDSALYLCASSPKKLFFGSGTQLSVL.

V is TRBV5-5 and J is TRBJ1-2, with D possibly being TRBD1 (6 bases). The V and J ends lost 2 bases and 4 bases respectively, with 12 bases between them. CDR3 size: 14 residues. Looked up from germline, CDR1 is SGHKS and CDR2 is YYEKEE (reference sequence). The CDR3 sequence is CASSLDRSFYGYTF. DNA of the CDR3: TGTGCCAGCAGCTTAGACAGGAGTTTCTATGGCTACACCTTC.

The chain is built from TRBV30 and TRBJ2-1; D perhaps matches TRBD2 (6 bases). V lost 3 bases and J lost 3, with 12 bases in between. The germline V gene has CDR1 GTSNPN and CDR2 SVGIG (reference sequence). The CDR3 loop spans 14 amino acids. This chain's CDR3 is CAWRDGSGYNEQFF. CDR3 bases: TGTGCCTGGAGGGACGGGAGTGGCTACAATGAGCAGTTCTTC.

This clone showed up just once. V and J are TRBV15 and TRBJ2-7; 9 bases are a match to TRBD1. The V segment lost 0 bases and the J segment 5 bases; nucleotides outside the gene matches: 8. CDR1 and CDR2 from the germline V gene are LNHNV and YYDKDF (reference sequence). CDR3 length: 16 amino acids. CDR3 DNA: TGTGCCACCAGCAGAGATTACGGGACAGGGAGCCACGAGCAGTACTTC. Protein sequence: CATSRDYGTGSHEQYF.

On this clone itself: In the same sample, other DNA sequences code for this CDR3. J is TRBJ1-3 and V is TRBV7-9; D is undetermined. CDR1 and CDR2 (germline): SEHNR, FQNEAQ (reference sequence). V lost 3 bases, J lost 4 bases, and 7 bases lay in between. The CDR3 extends over 13 amino acids. As DNA, the CDR3 is TGTGCCAGCAGCTTGGCAGGAGGAAACACCATATATTTT. Protein: CASSLAGGNTIYF.

This clone was counted a single time. The chain combines TRBV19 with TRBJ2-2, with D perhaps TRBD1 (5 bases). Trimming cost V 5 bases and J 1 base, with 14 bases left between them. The CDR3 consists of 16 residues. Germline CDR1 and CDR2: LNHDA and SQIVND (reference sequence). The chain's CDR3 is CASSPQAPRNTGELFF. The CDR3 DNA is TGTGCCAGTAGTCCACAGGCCCCTCGGAACACCGGGGAGCTGTTTTTT.

This rearrangement joins TRBV5-1 to TRBJ2-5, with D perhaps TRBD2 (5 bases). V lost 2 bases and J 1 base, leaving 6 bases between the germline ends. CDR1 is SGHRS and CDR2 is YFSETQ in the germline V gene. The CDR3 is 13 residues long. Written as DNA, the CDR3 is TGCGCCAGCAGCTTAGCGGTCCAAGAGACCCAGTACTTC. It is translated as CASSLAVQETQYF.

This clone was counted a few times. The rearrangement uses TRBV18 and TRBJ1-1; no definite D call. This CDR3 is built from 14 residues. Trimming removed 5 bases at V and 1 base at J, with 11 bases between. The germline CDR1 and CDR2 sequences are KGHSH and LQKENI. In DNA form, the CDR3 reads TGTGCCAGCTCATATGGCAGAGGGAACACTGAAGCTTTCTTT. Translated: CASSYGRGNTEAFF.

In regard to this clone: At one end the junction does not follow the germline gene, possibly because of a read error. The chain is built from TRBV2 and TRBJ2-7; 7 bases agree with TRBD2. The CDR3 loop spans 13 amino acids. CDR1 and CDR2 from the germline V gene are SNHLY and FYNNEI. The CDR3 is CASKGTMGSEQYF. CDR3 nucleotides: TGTGCAAGCAAGGGGACTATGGGGTCCGAGCAGTACTTC.

This clone was detected only a few times. This rearrangement joins TRBV2 to TRBJ1-4; unclear D gene. There are 13 residues in the CDR3. V lost 1 base and J lost 4, with 4 bases in between. CDR1 and CDR2 (germline): SNHLY, FYNNEI. CDR3 nucleotide sequence: TGTGCCAGCAGTGAAGACGGTAATGAAAAACTGTTTTTT. This gives the protein CASSEDGNEKLFF.

The chain is built from TRBV30 and TRBJ2-2; no reliable D call. The CDR3 runs 14 residues. With 0 bases removed from V and 3 bases from J, the gap between germline ends came to 8 bases. Per germline, CDR1 GTSNPN and CDR2 SVGIG (reference sequence). The CDR3 is CAWSVRVHTGELFF. CDR3 nucleotides: TGTGCCTGGAGTGTACGGGTACACACCGGGGAGCTGTTTTTT. Together with reference TRBV30 and TRBJ2-2, the CDR3 gives the full variable domain: SQTIHQWPATLVQPVGSPLSLECTVEGTSNPNLYWYRQAAGRGLQLLFYSVGIGQISSEVPQNLSASRPQDRQFILSSKKLLLSDSGFYLCAWSVRVHTGELFFGEGSRLTVL.

Only one count was recorded for this clone. This sequence joins TRBV4-1 and TRBJ1-1; tentative D call: TRBD1 (6 bases). Germline V CDR1 and CDR2: MGHRA, YSYEKL. Trimming shortened V by 4 bases and J by 4 bases, and 16 bases separated the two germline ends. This CDR3 has 15 amino acids. The CDR3 coding sequence is TGCGCCAGCAGCCCTAGGACAGTTTTGGGCACTGAAGCTTTCTTT. It yields the protein CASSPRTVLGTEAFF.

The rearrangement joins TRBV6-5 to TRBJ1-4; 7 bases are shared with TRBD1. Germline V lookup: CDR1 MNHEY, CDR2 SVGAGI. With 6 bases clipped from V and 7 bases from J, the junction kept 11 bases outside the gene matches. The CDR3 spans 15 residues. CDR3 in amino acids: CASRRDRGASEKLFF. In nucleotides, the CDR3 is TGTGCCAGCAGGCGGGACAGAGGGGCCAGTGAAAAACTGTTTTTT.

The genes are TRBV5-6 and TRBJ2-1, with D hard to call. V was shortened by 4 bases and J by 5 bases, with 16 bases between the two germline ends. The CDR3 has 15 residues. Germline lookup yields CDR1 SGHDT and CDR2 YYEEEE. This CDR3 is CASSRFGPLNNEQFF. The CDR3 region has the DNA TGTGCCAGCAGCCGCTTTGGGCCGCTTAACAATGAGCAGTTCTTC. Full variable domain (rest looked up from reference TRBV5-6 and TRBJ2-1): DAGVTQSPTHLIKTRGQQVTLRCSPKSGHDTVSWYQQALGQGPQFIFQYYEEEERQRGNFPDRFSGHQFPNYSSELNVNALLLGDSALYLCASSRFGPLNNEQFFGPGTRLTVL.

This rearrangement joins TRBV2 to TRBJ1-6, with 8 nucleotides matching TRBD1. Germline CDR1 reads SNHLY; CDR2 reads FYNNEI. This CDR3 spans 16 amino acids. V lost 7 bases and J lost 9; bases outside the gene matches: 14. The CDR3: CASTERQGNVGSPLHF. The DNA for the CDR3 is TGTGCCAGCACAGAACGACAGGGGAACGTTGGTTCACCCCTCCACTTT.

V is TRBV5-6 and J is TRBJ1-5, with D uncertain. The CDR3 covers 15 residues. CDR1 SGHDT and CDR2 YYEEEE come from the germline V gene. Trimming removed 4 bases at V and 3 bases at J, with 14 bases between. In DNA form, the CDR3 reads TGTGCCAGCAGCCAGAGCGTGGTTTCCAATCAGCCCCAGCATTTT. This translates into CASSQSVVSNQPQHF.

J is TRBJ1-3 and V is TRBV2; D not resolved. The CDR3 length is 11 residues. V lost 3 bases to trimming and J lost 14 bases, with 11 bases between them. CDR1 and CDR2 (germline): SNHLY, FYNNEI. Here the CDR3 DNA reads TGTGCCAGCAGTGACGCGGGCCCCGTATATTTT. It encodes CASSDAGPVYF.